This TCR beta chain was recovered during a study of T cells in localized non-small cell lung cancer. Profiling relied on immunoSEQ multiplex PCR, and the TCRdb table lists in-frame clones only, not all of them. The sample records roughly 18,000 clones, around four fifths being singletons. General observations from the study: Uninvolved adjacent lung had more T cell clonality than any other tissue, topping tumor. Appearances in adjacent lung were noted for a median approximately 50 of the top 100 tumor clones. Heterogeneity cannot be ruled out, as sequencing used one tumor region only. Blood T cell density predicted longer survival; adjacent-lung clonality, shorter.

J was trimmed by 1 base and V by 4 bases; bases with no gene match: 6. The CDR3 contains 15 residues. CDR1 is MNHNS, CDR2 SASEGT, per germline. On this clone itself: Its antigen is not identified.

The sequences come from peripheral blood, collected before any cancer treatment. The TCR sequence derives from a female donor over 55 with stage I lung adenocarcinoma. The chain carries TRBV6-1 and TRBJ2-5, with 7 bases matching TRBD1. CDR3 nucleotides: TGTGCCAGCAGTGCTTCGACAGGGAGCCAAGAGACCCAGTACTTC. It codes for CASSASTGSQETQYF.